These 16 T cell receptor beta chains came from one sample sequenced in a study of blood T cell repertoires in COVID-19. Measured with immunoSEQ multiplex PCR; TCRdb has only the in-frame clones, and not every one. The table has 65,000 to 95,000 clones, just under 85% seen once; the top ten hold over 15%. Sequenced material: peripheral blood. These receptors originate from an elderly man with active or convalescent COVID-19.

V gene TRBV11-2 combines with J gene TRBJ2-1, with D uncertain. V dropped 2 bases and J dropped 5 bases, with 13 bases sitting between them. The CDR3 is 15 amino acids. Looked up from germline, CDR1 is SGHAT and CDR2 is FQNNGV. CDR3 in amino acids: CASSLLVSLNNEQFF. The DNA of the CDR3 is TGTGCCAGCAGCTTATTAGTAAGTTTAAACAATGAGCAGTTCTTC.

The chain combines TRBV11-2 with TRBJ2-1; 15 bases align to TRBD2. There are 18 residues in the CDR3. CDR1 and CDR2 from the germline V gene are SGHAT and FQNNGV. V was clipped by 4 bases and J by 8 bases; unmatched bases: 12. The CDR3 bases are TGTGCCAGCAGCTCCCCCTCGGGACTAGCGGGAGGATCCCATGAGCAGTTCTTC. This gives the protein CASSSPSGLAGGSHEQFF.

There are a few counts of this clone. V is TRBV28 and J is TRBJ1-2; a weak D match, TRBD1 (5 bases). The CDR3 has 14 residues. Looked up from germline, CDR1 is MDHEN and CDR2 is SYDVKM. Trimming removed 2 bases from V and 4 bases from J, with 11 bases in between. CDR3: CASSLGRQTYGYTF. CDR3 coding DNA: TGTGCCAGCAGTTTAGGGCGACAGACCTATGGCTACACCTTC.

In this sample, this clone turned up a few times. The chain carries TRBV6-6 and TRBJ1-1; TRBD1 is a possible D gene (5 bases). The CDR3 is made up of 14 amino acids. Trimming shortened V by 2 bases and J by 6 bases, and 13 bases separated the two germline ends. Germline V CDR1 and CDR2: MNHNY, SVGAGI (reference sequence). CDR3 bases: TGTGCCAGCAGTTACACCGGCCAGGGCGCTGAAGCTTTCTTT. Protein: CASSYTGQGAEAFF.

The sample holds a few counts of this clone. This sequence joins TRBV28 and TRBJ1-6; D unresolved. This CDR3 has 13 amino acids. Trimming shortened V by 4 bases and J by 12 bases, and 13 bases separated the two germline ends. Germline assignment: CDR1 MDHEN and CDR2 SYDVKM. The CDR3 DNA follows: TGTGCCAGCAGTTCAGCCGGGAAGCTACCCCTCCACTTT. Translated: CASSSAGKLPLHF.

The genes are TRBV25-1 and TRBJ1-4; a possible D gene is TRBD1 (5 bases). There are 16 residues in the CDR3. Deletions cut 1 base from V and 3 bases from J, with 12 bases between. Germline V lookup: CDR1 MGHDK, CDR2 SYGVNS. Here the CDR3 reads CASSELGRPPNEKLFF. The CDR3 bases are TGTGCCAGCAGTGAATTGGGGCGACCTCCTAATGAAAAACTGTTTTTT.

The chain is built from TRBV19 and TRBJ1-3; weak D call: TRBD1 (6 bases). Per germline, CDR1 LNHDA and CDR2 SQIVND (reference sequence). The CDR3 extends over 15 amino acids. V lost 3 bases, J lost 0 bases, and 9 bases lay in between. CDR3: CASSIQGSSGNTIYF. For the CDR3, the DNA is TGTGCCAGTAGTATTCAGGGGTCCTCTGGAAACACCATATATTTT.

The rearrangement joins TRBV6-6 to TRBJ2-7; 7 bases fit TRBD1. V was pared by 4 bases and J by 6 bases, with 6 bases of the junction left unmatched. The CDR3 contains 13 residues. The germline CDR1 and CDR2 sequences are MNHNY and SVGAGI (reference sequence). The CDR3 nucleotides are TGTGCCAGCAGTTTCGGGACAGCCTTCGAGCAGTACGTC. This encodes CASSFGTAFEQYV.

The J gene is TRBJ2-5, the V gene TRBV6-5; TRBD1 might be the D (6 bases). This CDR3 has 15 residues. Deletions cut 0 bases from V and 5 bases from J, with 13 bases between. Germline loops: CDR1 MNHEY, CDR2 SVGAGI. The CDR3 bases are TGTGCCAGCAGTTACTCGTCAGGGGCGCGGGAGACCCAGTACTTC. Protein: CASSYSSGARETQYF.

This chain uses TRBV15 with TRBJ2-3, with TRBD2 identical over 14 bases. CDR1 is LNHNV, CDR2 YYDKDF, per germline (reference sequence). The V gene end was trimmed by 0 bases and the J gene end by 6 bases; junction bases not matched to a gene: 8. This CDR3 region has 18 residues. This CDR3 is CATSRDPRTSGGTDTQYF. The CDR3 DNA is TGTGCCACCAGCAGAGATCCGAGGACTAGCGGGGGGACCGATACGCAGTATTTT. Looking up the rest from reference TRBV15 and TRBJ2-3 gives the full variable domain: DAMVIQNPRYQVTQFGKPVTLSCSQTLNHNVMYWYQQKSSQAPKLLFHYYDKDFNNEADTPDNFQSRRPNTSFCFLDIRSPGLGDTAMYLCATSRDPRTSGGTDTQYFGPGTRLTVL.

This clone was detected only once. The chain links TRBV30 to TRBJ2-3; D call uncertain. The CDR3 sequence is 11 residues long. V was trimmed by 3 bases and J by 2 bases, leaving 3 bases between them. Germline values: CDR1 GTSNPN, CDR2 SVGIG (reference sequence). CDR3 protein: CAWSLTDTQYF. In DNA, the CDR3 is TGTGCCTGGAGCCTCACAGATACGCAGTATTTT.

CDR3 residues: CASAGTGGVNEQFF. The CDR3 coding sequence is TGTGCCAGCGCAGGGACAGGGGGCGTGAATGAGCAGTTCTTC. The rearrangement joins TRBV19 to TRBJ2-1, with 12 bases identical to TRBD1. V lost 9 bases to trimming and J lost 7 bases; unmatched junction nucleotides: 7. CDR3 length: 14 residues. The germline gives CDR1 LNHDA, CDR2 SQIVND (reference sequence).

The V gene is TRBV6-1, the J gene TRBJ2-2, with TRBD1 identical over 8 bases. V dropped 4 bases and J dropped 7; count of bases not matched to a gene: 14. Germline V gives CDR1 MNHNS, CDR2 SASEGT. This CDR3 region has 17 residues. The CDR3 sequence: CASSVQAVRGQGGELFF. CDR3 bases: TGTGCCAGCAGTGTTCAAGCAGTCAGGGGGCAAGGCGGGGAGCTGTTTTTT.

This chain joins TRBV13 and TRBJ1-3; D is undetermined. CDR3 length: 15 residues. The V gene lost 2 bases and the J gene lost 3 bases, with 11 bases spanning the gap. From germline, CDR1 is PRHDT and CDR2 FYEKMQ (reference sequence). Here the CDR3 DNA reads TGTGCCAGCAGCTTAATTGAGGAGTTTGGAAACACCATATATTTT. Protein: CASSLIEEFGNTIYF.

This clone was seen only a few times. The rearrangement joins TRBV11-3 to TRBJ2-5; possibly TRBD2 for D (6 bases). CDR1 and CDR2 (germline): SGHNT, YENEEA. The CDR3 runs 14 residues. V was shortened by 5 bases and J by 2 bases, with 12 bases between the two germline ends. CDR3 region: CASSARRGQETQYF. CDR3 DNA: TGTGCCAGCAGCGCCCGACGGGGGCAAGAGACCCAGTACTTC.

The gene calls are TRBV2 and TRBJ2-1; maybe TRBD2 (6 bases). Trimming took off 9 bases at V and 0 bases at J, with 15 bases between the two ends. CDR1 is SNHLY, CDR2 FYNNEI, per germline. The CDR3 loop spans 15 amino acids. The CDR3 DNA sequence: TGTGCCAGTCCTCGGGACGGGAGCTCCTACAATGAGCAGTTCTTC. Translation gives CASPRDGSSYNEQFF.